This T cell receptor (beta chain) was sequenced in a study of cytotoxic CD8 clonotypes in ibrutinib-treated CLL. Overall study results and limits: Progressing patients had sampling times that differed from those of sustained-remission patients. Clonotypes that were public were uncommon, and they contracted or stayed stable on treatment. Clonality grew at ibrutinib response; at progression, it decreased back toward baseline.

CDR1 and CDR2 (germline): MNHNS, SASEGT. The CDR3 length is 13 residues. Trimming took 5 bases from V and 7 from J, leaving 12 bases between them. Regarding this clone: The antigen is undetermined.

TCRdb's copy holds only in-frame clones and misses some; the assay was immunoSEQ multiplex PCR. The repertoire holds some 200,000 clones, with nearly 80% as singletons. Material: PBMCs, obtained after 12 months of ibrutinib treatment. The rearrangement links TRBV6-1 to TRBJ1-5, with a tentative D call TRBD1 (5 bases). The receptor was isolated from a human donor with chronic lymphocytic leukemia. CDR3 DNA sequence: TGTGCCAGCAGTCCCAGGGTTCGACAGCCCCAGCATTTT. This encodes CASSPRVRQPQHF.